This paragraph reports one T cell receptor (beta chain). This clone's antigen is unknown. No quality values exist for individual bases; no much larger clone is one base distant. This sample was included in a study of cytomegalovirus exposure and HLA in healthy donors (dated by TCRdb to 2016 to 2017). In the study overall: An earlier analysis of approximately 640 of the donors reported about 250 Gb of sequence data and around 110 million unique TCR beta sequences from some 180 million T cells. Of the roughly 420 genotyped donors, approximately 80% were placed in the genetic ancestry cluster associated with self-reported Caucasian donors. Donor age, sex, ethnicity and CMV serostatus were compiled together with the repertoire data. The later analysis used no new phenotypic data to find candidate immune exposures, relying instead on TCR beta sequences and their occurrence across donors. The number of donors typed differed by locus, with about 629-630 for A, B, C, DRB1 and DQB1, more than 500 for DQA1, 600 to 610 for DPA1, and approximately 470 for DPB1. Both class I and class II loci were covered by HLA typing, at four-digit resolution. The study was designed to test whether signatures of past pathogen exposure could be identified by cataloging public T cell receptors. Among about 410 genotyped donors of the cohort, an average of approximately 220,000 unique TCR beta nucleotide sequences was sequenced per donor, of which approximately 19% were non-productive. The study combined high-throughput TCR immunosequencing, statistical association of individual TCRs with disease status, and machine learning to predict cytomegalovirus infection status. To decide whether each TCR beta V gene segment behaved as functional or pseudogenic, an earlier analysis of some 580 of the donors relied on high-throughput TCR beta sequencing. The T cell repertoires of roughly 660 subjects were profiled by immunosequencing and related to cytomegalovirus serostatus. In a later genetic analysis, genome-wide SNP genotypes for about 65% of the roughly 670 donors were used, and that subset was treated as a discovery cohort. Every discovery cohort repertoire had been produced on one sequencing platform. In addition to the first cohort of 666 subjects, a separate validation cohort of approximately 130 different subjects was used. Roughly 5 DR-DQ haplotypes were treated as single units for association and clustering because of strong linkage in the cohort. To study patterns of TCR occurrence, a later analysis re-analyzed previously published TCR beta repertoires from 550 to 800 donors and added high-resolution HLA genotyping. Approximately 300 gigabases of sequencing data and 75 million to 85 million unique TCR sequences made up an early release that covered approximately 700 HLA-typed donors. On the study overall, not on this receptor specifically: CMV serostatus was the only immune exposure information available for the cohort. Because counts were too low, some 16 rarely observed V segments, including chromosome 9 orphons, were excluded from the earlier analysis of around 590 of the donors. Compared with equally common non-associated chains, HLA-associated TCR beta chains in a later analysis were more clonally expanded and had lower generation probabilities. Specific HLA alleles were associated with 15,000 to 20,000 TCR beta sequences at a false discovery rate of 0.05 in a later analysis. The classifier was reported to diagnose cytomegalovirus status with high specificity and sensitivity in both the original and validation cohorts. According to a later analysis, TCR association rates differed among HLA loci, with DRB1 alleles showing the most associated TCRs and HLA-C alleles showing the fewest. Most TCR sequences were observed very rarely across donors, whereas some public TCRs were present in many individuals. Most CMV-associated TCR beta chains appeared to be HLA-restricted in a later analysis, and the HLA associations seemed to be driven largely by CMV exposure. The study listed 164 TCR beta chains as associated with cytomegalovirus. In a later genetic analysis, fewer N-insertions in productive TCRs were reported among donors in an Asian-associated ancestry cluster than the approximately 630-donor mean. According to a later analysis, parvovirus B19, influenza, CMV and Epstein-Barr virus appeared linked to several top co-occurrence clusters. HLA typing was unavailable for some donors at each locus, so association tests used only the typed subset. The cohort was sequenced for TCR beta chains only, and without alpha or paired-chain data the features that could be detected were limited. Presence/absence analyses assumed roughly uniform sequencing depth across donors, an assumption that may not hold. Because the 87-base-pair reads could not distinguish some IMGT-functional V segments, including TRBV6-2 and TRBV6-3, those segments were excluded. Linkage disequilibrium might explain the correlated functional status among segregating V segments, but an unknown experimental factor could not be ruled out. An earlier analysis of 587 of the donors showed that most TCR beta V segments appeared in productive rearrangements either about 87% or about 30% of the time, which broadly matched IMGT annotations. A cluster of highly shared sequence variants was judged likely to be a technical artifact of the sequencing pipeline. Assigning TCR associations to individual alleles was difficult when HLA alleles, especially DR and DQ, strongly co-occurred. V-gene and J-gene trimming of TCR beta chains was associated with a missense DCLRE1C variant in a later genetic analysis, and the association was replicated in an independent cohort. A further reported finding was that TCR beta sequences accurately predicted the HLA-A and HLA-B alleles for most subjects in the first cohort. According to the authors, the approach could potentially be generalized to other disease states and immunological phenotypes. In vitro tests confirmed that a few of the cytomegalovirus-associated TCR beta chains recognize cytomegalovirus antigens.

The library was prepared using the immunoSEQ multiplex PCR assay. The multiplex PCR relied on a mix of 60 forward primers for TCR Vbeta segments and 13 reverse primers for TCR Jbeta segments. Amplification of the CDR3 region of rearranged TCR beta genes was performed with a multiplex PCR assay on genomic DNA. On the Illumina HiSeq System, the amplified TCR beta libraries were sequenced as 87-base-pair reads. On the authors' methods: In a later analysis, tens of millions of unique TCR beta chains were counted across the roughly 610 repertoires, and around 11 million of these chains were shared by at least two donors. A nearest-neighbor algorithm error-corrected the raw reads and collapsed the reads into unique sequences, merging closely related sequences to remove PCR and sequencing errors. To assign V, D and J gene segments, CDR3 sequences were aligned to IMGT reference sequences. For a sequence to be retained, a match of at least six nucleotides was required to both a V gene segment and a J gene segment. A rearrangement counted as productive if the CDR3 had no stop codons and remained in frame with V and J, and every other rearrangement counted as non-productive. CDR3 was defined according to IMGT convention as the region running from the second conserved V-encoded cysteine to the conserved J-encoded phenylalanine. Sequences without an unambiguous match to a single V gene segment were excluded from the earlier analysis of about 600 of the donors. In an earlier analysis of several hundred of the donors, a V segment was called functional when productive rearrangements were above 56.7%, and segregating when the standard deviation between donors exceeded 5%. A statistical classification framework was built for diagnosing cytomegalovirus status from the catalog of TCR beta chain sequences. In a later analysis, V and J genes were assigned by comparing TCR nucleotide sequences against IMGT/GENE-DB human TR gene sequences. The TCRdist pipeline was used in a later analysis to assign CDR3 sequences and most-parsimonious VDJ recombination scenarios. In a later analysis, each TCR beta chain was defined by its CDR3 amino acid sequence together with its V-gene family, and reads lacking a unique V-gene family were excluded. To address suspected cross-contamination and a sequencing artifact, a later analysis removed a few hundred highly shared, low-generation-probability nucleotide sequences. For each public chain, a later analysis derived a clonal expansion index from normalized ranks of inferred template counts within each repertoire. In a later analysis, generation probabilities were computed with a VDJ recombination model fitted to out-of-frame rearrangements, and the resulting probabilities were checked against IGoR. In a later analysis, hypergeometric tests were used to score TCR-TCR, TCR-HLA and TCR-CMV co-occurrence, with a repertoire-size bias correction applied to TCR pairs. False discovery rates were estimated in a later analysis by permuting HLA or CMV assignments 20 times. In a later analysis, co-occurring TCRs were grouped with DBSCAN, and TCRdist sequence similarity was added when clustering was performed within HLA-allele-positive subsets. Co-occurrence clustering excluded repertoires with fewer than 30,000 or more than 120,000 public chains, plus five with anomalous nucleotide sharing. This immuneACCESS table, as held by TCRdb, lists in-frame sequences with V and J called but not all clones. Of the missing ones, under half trace to an unresolved V gene in checked studies; the others have no known cause. V and J calls and clone size are those listed in that table; D and trimming were worked out from the DNA. For this sample the table gives 150,000 to 200,000 clones, of which 75% to 85% were detected only once. The leading ten clones occupy 2.3% of the sample.

Sequences MNHEY (CDR1) and SMNVEV (CDR2) are obtained from the germline V gene (reference sequence). Cut back by 4 bases and 7 bases, the V and J ends lie 14 bases apart. The CDR3, cysteine through phenylalanine, is 13 amino acids long. CDR3 DNA only is kept here, 39 bases in frame from base 1. The cohort was made up of approximately 700 healthy bone marrow donors. Cohort members were all nominally healthy when sampled, although unrecorded immune exposures were likely present. The donor tested CMV seronegative, placing the donor among the 350 or so seronegative members of the cohort. Each donor provided a peripheral blood sample, and peripheral blood mononuclear cells were used for TCR beta sequencing. The Qiagen DNeasy Blood Extraction Kit was used to extract genomic DNA from the blood cell samples.

The chain couples TRBV27 to TRBJ2-7; the best D guess is TRBD1, with 6 bases matching. Sequences were obtained from PBMCs. The receptor's source is a woman between 50 and 59 years old in good health and CMV-seronegative. The DNA sequence reads TGTGCCAGCAGTTCCACTGGGACAACGGAGCAGTACTTC. It translates to CASSSTGTTEQYF.